The T cell receptor (beta chain) under discussion was sequenced for a study of technical replicates of blood from several donors. Profiling relied on immunoSEQ multiplex PCR, and the TCRdb table lists in-frame clones only, not all of them. The table records 100,000 or so clones, about 96% of them present only once. Trimming stripped 5 bases from V and 6 bases from J, with 17 bases between. The CDR3 totals 15 residues. Germline V gene sequence: CDR1 SGHTA, CDR2 FQGTGA. The specimen sequenced was T cells isolated from PBMCs. The TCR sequence derives from a human donor in good health. The gene calls are TRBV7-3 and TRBJ2-1; D is unclear. The CDR3 here is CASSLIINGVNEQFF. CDR3 sequence (DNA): TGTGCCAGCAGCCTAATAATCAACGGAGTCAATGAGCAGTTCTTC.